This T cell receptor beta chain was obtained from a study of identical twins. Study-level results: A partial confounding effect on zero-insertion analyses could come from invariant MAIT and iNKT cells. Cord blood beta clonotypes present at high abundance carried fewer insertions; no such pattern appeared in memory repertoires. For out-of-frame beta sequences, excess twin sharing was weaker. Low generation probability was overrepresented in out-of-frame alpha sequences shared by twins.

TCRdb recomputed calls from the 5' RACE reads with MiXCR, one row per CDR3 protein. The table lists some 560,000 distinct CDR3 sequences, more than 9% of them singletons, with approximately 3.2% in the top ten. This CDR3 has 16 amino acids. Losses at the gene ends were 3 bases for V and 3 bases for J; bases not matched to a gene: 10. Per the germline V gene, CDR1 is LNHNV and CDR2 is YYDKDF (reference sequence). This clonotype was detected ten times or more. Its antigen is unknown. Another study also made use of these data, one on yellow fever vaccine responses in identical twins.

The chain links TRBV15 to TRBJ2-5, with 7 bases lining up with TRBD1. Sequenced input: PBMCs. The receptor was derived from a woman aged 18-29 years in good health. In DNA form, the CDR3 reads TGTGCCACCAGCAGCCGACTTAGGACAGGAAAAGAGACCCAGTACTTC. This encodes CATSSRLRTGKETQYF.